These 27 T cell receptor beta chains were sequenced from one sample in a study of neoadjuvant anti-PD-1 for oral cavity cancer (dated by TCRdb to the early 2020s). This specimen's time point label, interpreted: before neoadjuvant nivolumab. The receptor library was made with the immunoSEQ multiplex PCR assay. The immuneACCESS repertoire file appears here via TCRdb, limited to in-frame rearrangements. These files lack a portion of the clones; in checked studies, under half of the deficit traces to unresolved V genes, and the cause of the others is not known. In all, the sample holds 15,000 to 20,000 clones, and less than 80% of those were seen once. The ten most abundant clones make up approximately 2.5% of the sample. This specimen consisted of PBMCs, obtained before nivolumab (anti-PD-1) treatment. These receptors were taken from a person aged 35-79 years with oral cavity squamous cell carcinoma.

This sequence joins TRBV10-2 and TRBJ2-3, with 11 positions matching TRBD1. V shed 10 bases and J 5 bases; nucleotides not matched to a gene: 11. The germline V gene encodes CDR1 WSHSY and CDR2 SAAADI. The CDR3 has 15 amino acids. This CDR3 is CAIRLRDRGGDTQYF. The DNA for the CDR3 is TGCGCCATCCGGTTGCGGGACAGGGGGGGAGATACGCAGTATTTT.

This chain uses TRBV6-1 with TRBJ1-1; tentatively, D is TRBD1 (5 bases). Germline CDR1 MNHNS, CDR2 SASEGT. This CDR3 region has 15 residues. Trimming took off 4 bases at V and 3 bases at J, with 15 bases between the two ends. The CDR3 DNA reads TGTGCCAGCAGTGGGGGTTTGGGCAGGGACACTGAAGCTTTCTTT. Translation: CASSGGLGRDTEAFF.

V is TRBV25-1 and J is TRBJ1-5; TRBD1 aligns across 7 bases. The germline V gene encodes CDR1 MGHDK and CDR2 SYGVNS. J lost 3 bases, V lost 3 bases, and 5 bases had no gene match. The CDR3 is made up of 15 amino acids. The CDR3 spells CASSEFGTDNQPQHF. In DNA, the CDR3 is TGTGCCAGCAGTGAGTTCGGGACAGACAATCAGCCCCAGCATTTT.

The rearrangement links TRBV5-1 to TRBJ2-5; 8 positions match TRBD2. The CDR3 is 13 residues long. Germline loops: CDR1 SGHRS, CDR2 YFSETQ. Losses at the gene ends were 4 bases for V and 5 bases for J; bases not matched to a gene: 4. CDR3 bases: TGCGCCAGCAGCGCGGGGGGCGGTGAGACCCAGTACTTC. Protein sequence: CASSAGGGETQYF.

This rearrangement joins TRBV10-3 to TRBJ1-5, with D tentatively TRBD1 (6 bases). Germline assignment: CDR1 ENHRY and CDR2 SYGVKD. The CDR3 covers 15 residues. V dropped 3 bases and J dropped 1 base, with 10 bases sitting between them. CDR3 bases: TGTGCCATCAGTGACTCGACAGGCAGCAATCAGCCCCAGCATTTT. It is translated as CAISDSTGSNQPQHF.

This chain connects TRBV5-6 to TRBJ2-2; 12 bases are shared with TRBD1. The CDR3 has 17 amino acids. Trimming at V came to 4 bases and at J to 4 bases, leaving 8 bases not matched to a gene. Germline V CDR1 and CDR2: SGHDT, YYEEEE. CDR3 nucleotide sequence: TGTGCCAGCAGCGGACGGGGGACAGGGGGCAGCACCGGGGAGCTGTTTTTT. Amino acids: CASSGRGTGGSTGELFF.

The genes are TRBV13 and TRBJ1-2; 8 positions match TRBD1. The CDR3 extends over 14 amino acids. Per the germline V gene, CDR1 is PRHDT and CDR2 is FYEKMQ (reference sequence). With V trimmed by 5 bases and J by 2 bases, 4 bases remained unmatched. The DNA for the CDR3 is TGTGCCAGCAGCCACGGGACAGGCAACTATGGCTACACCTTC. The encoded protein is CASSHGTGNYGYTF.

The chain has TRBV6-6 and TRBJ1-2; D remains unclear. The ends were cut back, 2 bases at V and 8 bases at J, with 12 bases in the middle. CDR3 length: 13 residues. Looked up from germline, CDR1 is MNHNY and CDR2 is SVGAGI (reference sequence). The CDR3 reads CASSYGTERGYTF. The CDR3 region has the DNA TGTGCCAGCAGTTACGGAACAGAGAGAGGCTACACCTTC.

The chain carries TRBV2 and TRBJ1-1; D gene unclear. The germline V gene encodes CDR1 SNHLY and CDR2 FYNNEI. This CDR3 region has 13 residues. Between the trimmed V and J ends, which lost 6 bases and 5 bases, there was a span of 13 bases. CDR3 in amino acids: CASSPDRVTEAFF. In DNA form, the CDR3 reads TGTGCCAGCAGCCCAGATCGGGTAACTGAAGCTTTCTTT.

The chain has TRBV5-1 and TRBJ1-4; TRBD1 might be the D (6 bases). The V gene's germline CDR1 is SGHRS and CDR2 YFSETQ. The CDR3 is made up of 16 amino acids. Trimming shortened V by 1 base and J by 0 bases, and 10 bases separated the two germline ends. CDR3 protein: CASSLWGASTNEKLFF. The CDR3 coding sequence is TGCGCCAGCAGCTTGTGGGGGGCTTCAACTAATGAAAAACTGTTTTTT.

V gene TRBV9 combines with J gene TRBJ2-5, with TRBD2 matching 15 bases. In germline, CDR1 is SGDLS, CDR2 YYNGEE. J was trimmed by 5 bases and V by 3 bases; bases with no gene match: 8. The CDR3 spans 17 residues. The CDR3 loop reads CASSGGLAGGLRETQYF. CDR3 DNA sequence: TGTGCCAGCAGCGGGGGACTAGCGGGAGGTTTGAGGGAGACCCAGTACTTC.

The chain couples TRBV7-8 to TRBJ2-6; D remains ambiguous. Between the trimmed V and J ends, which lost 1 base and 0 bases, there was a span of 4 bases. In germline, CDR1 is SGHVS, CDR2 FQNEAQ. This CDR3 has 15 residues. This CDR3 is CASSLGSSGANVLTF. The CDR3 coding sequence is TGTGCCAGCAGCTTAGGGTCCTCTGGGGCCAACGTCCTGACTTTC.

This clone was recorded a few times. V gene TRBV10-2 combines with J gene TRBJ2-7, with 14 bases that match TRBD2. CDR3 length equals 20 residues. CDR1 and CDR2 from the germline V gene are WSHSY and SAAADI. The J segment lost 5 bases and the V segment lost 0 bases, leaving 15 bases of the junction unmatched. The CDR3 DNA reads as TGCGCCAGCAGTGAGTCCGGTAAGACTAGCGGGAGGGCAGGTTCCCACGAGCAGTACTTC. This encodes CASSESGKTSGRAGSHEQYF.

V and J are TRBV6-1 and TRBJ1-4; the D gene is possibly TRBD1 (6 bases). Trimming stripped 8 bases from V and 7 bases from J, with 14 bases between. CDR1 is MNHNS, CDR2 SASEGT, per germline. The CDR3 length is 13 residues. This CDR3 is CASWGGAGEKLFF. CDR3 bases: TGTGCCAGCTGGGGGGGGGCTGGTGAAAAACTGTTTTTT.

The genes are TRBV29-1 and TRBJ1-1; 9 positions match TRBD1. CDR3 size: 15 residues. Per the germline V gene, CDR1 is SQVTM and CDR2 is ANQGSEA. J lost 0 bases, V lost 3 bases, and 5 bases had no gene match. CDR3 amino acids: CSVEGQGPMNTEAFF. DNA for the CDR3: TGCAGCGTTGAGGGACAGGGCCCTATGAACACTGAAGCTTTCTTT.

The chain recombines TRBV21-1 with TRBJ1-1. TRBV21-1 is designated a pseudogene. The CDR3 length is 17 residues. CDR3 in DNA: TGTGCCAGCAGCGCCGCGAGAAGAGGGGCCTTGGACACTGAAGCTTTCTTT. Protein: CASSAARRGALDTEAFF.

The chain couples TRBV10-1 to TRBJ2-2; weak D call: TRBD2 (5 bases). V lost 3 bases to trimming and J lost 0 bases, with 8 bases between them. Germline V CDR1 and CDR2: WNHNN, SYGVQD (reference sequence). The CDR3 consists of 15 residues. The CDR3 region is CASSDHGANTGELFF. The CDR3, as DNA: TGCGCCAGCAGTGACCACGGGGCGAACACCGGGGAGCTGTTTTTT.

This clone occurred a few times. The chain is built from TRBV4-1 and TRBJ1-1; D is perhaps TRBD1 (6 bases). The germline V and J ends were trimmed by 6 bases and 8 bases, with 28 bases remaining between them. This CDR3 region has 17 residues. The V gene's germline CDR1 is MGHRA and CDR2 YSYEKL. CDR3 DNA sequence: TGCGCCAGCAGTCCTACAGAGGTCCGGGCCTCAAGGGGGGAAGCTTTCTTT. Translating it yields CASSPTEVRASRGEAFF.

The chain has TRBV29-1 and TRBJ1-3, with D perhaps TRBD1 (5 bases). V shed 6 bases and J shed 3 bases, with 12 bases lying between them. This CDR3 contains 13 residues. The V gene's germline CDR1 is SQVTM and CDR2 ANQGSEA. CDR3 residues: CSVGTGVGNTIYF. For the CDR3, the DNA is TGCAGCGTGGGGACTGGGGTTGGAAACACCATATATTTT.

The CDR3 DNA sequence: TGTGCCAGCAGCTTAGCAGGGGCTGGAAACACCATATATTTT. It codes for CASSLAGAGNTIYF. The rearrangement links TRBV7-9 to TRBJ1-3; D is perhaps TRBD1 (5 bases). V lost 0 bases and J lost 2, with 5 bases in between. Germline V gives CDR1 SEHNR, CDR2 FQNEAQ (reference sequence). This CDR3 has 14 residues.

V usage is TRBV14 and J usage is TRBJ1-1; possibly TRBD1 for D (5 bases). There are 15 residues in the CDR3. Per the germline V gene, CDR1 is SGHDN and CDR2 is FVKESK. Trimming took off 2 bases at V and 0 bases at J, with 10 bases between the two ends. The CDR3: CASSQWGRVNTEAFF. In DNA, the CDR3 is TGTGCCAGCAGCCAATGGGGGAGGGTGAACACTGAAGCTTTCTTT.

The chain carries TRBV30 and TRBJ1-3; D not certain. V dropped 0 bases and J dropped 0 bases, with 6 bases sitting between them. Looked up from germline, CDR1 is GTSNPN and CDR2 is SVGIG (reference sequence). This CDR3 comprises 14 residues. The CDR3 coding sequence is TGTGCCTGGAGTGTACTTGCCTCTGGAAACACCATATATTTT. It specifies CAWSVLASGNTIYF.

The chain recombines TRBV28 with TRBJ1-1, with TRBD1 identical over 8 bases. The V segment lost 8 bases and the J segment 0 bases; nucleotides outside the gene matches: 8. The germline CDR1 and CDR2 sequences are MDHEN and SYDVKM. There are 15 residues in the CDR3. CDR3 in amino acids: CASGSTGDMNTEAFF. CDR3 nucleotide sequence: TGTGCCAGCGGCTCGACAGGGGATATGAACACTGAAGCTTTCTTT.

This clone was observed a handful of times. The gene calls are TRBV30 and TRBJ2-7; TRBD1 matches at 11 bases. The germline gives CDR1 GTSNPN, CDR2 SVGIG (reference sequence). The CDR3 runs to 15 residues. J gave up 2 bases and V 0 bases, and 3 bases lay outside the gene matches. The CDR3 region is CAWSVGQGATYEQYF. CDR3 bases: TGTGCCTGGAGTGTCGGACAGGGGGCGACCTACGAGCAGTACTTC.

The rearrangement uses TRBV30 and TRBJ2-2; perhaps D is TRBD1 or TRBD2 (5 bases each). Germline CDR1 is GTSNPN and CDR2 is SVGIG (reference sequence). The CDR3 is 16 residues long. Trimming stripped 2 bases from V and 4 bases from J, with 17 bases between. CDR3 in DNA: TGTGCCTGGAGTAAAGGGGCAGGGACGGGCACCGGGGAGCTGTTTTTT. Protein product: CAWSKGAGTGTGELFF.

In nucleotides, the CDR3 is TGTGCCAGCTCTCTTGAGGGTTGGGGCTCCTACGAGCAGTACTTC. It encodes CASSLEGWGSYEQYF. The chain recombines TRBV6-1 with TRBJ2-7, with D maybe TRBD2 (5 bases). Germline lookup yields CDR1 MNHNS and CDR2 SASEGT. The CDR3 runs to 15 residues. Trimming stripped 8 bases from V and 0 bases from J, with 17 bases between.

The V gene is TRBV5-6, the J gene TRBJ2-7, with D possibly TRBD2 on 5 matching bases. From germline, CDR1 is SGHDT and CDR2 YYEEEE. The CDR3 runs to 16 residues. V lost 4 bases and J 0 bases, leaving 17 bases between the germline ends. CDR3 sequence: CASSVDFSASSYEQYF. The CDR3 DNA sequence: TGTGCCAGCAGCGTGGACTTCTCCGCGAGCTCCTACGAGCAGTACTTC.